These T cell receptor beta chains were read from a single sample in a study of blood T cell repertoires in COVID-19. Clones were read by immunoSEQ multiplex PCR, and TCRdb kept only the in-frame ones, dropping some. The sample records just under 70,000 clones, around 86% being singletons. Sequenced input: peripheral blood. Every receptor here comes from a man aged 25-40 years with acute or convalescent COVID-19. The CDR3 runs from the conserved cysteine through the conserved F or W. A D gene is named only where the DNA matches it firmly. Not all rows give a size; the values are once, few, many and, for expanded clones, a class.

TRBV4-2	TRBJ2-1	.	TRBD2	CASSQELAGGTTNNEQFF	TGTGCCAGCAGCCAAGAACTAGCGGGAGGCACCACTAACAATGAGCAGTTCTTC
TRBV28	TRBJ2-2	once	TRBD2	CASSLSGVETGELFF	TGTGCCAGCAGTTTAAGCGGGGTAGAAACCGGGGAGCTGTTTTTT
TRBV6-1	TRBJ2-7	once	.	CASSEGTAVFYEQYF	TGTGCCAGCAGTGAAGGGACAGCGGTATTCTACGAGCAGTACTTC
TRBV7-6	TRBJ2-3	.	TRBD2	CASSLRASGSSTDTQYF	TGTGCCAGCAGCTTAAGGGCTAGCGGGTCTAGCACAGATACGCAGTATTTT
TRBV19	TRBJ2-7	.	TRBD2	CASSIGAGVGYEQYF	TGTGCCAGTAGTATAGGAGCGGGAGTCGGCTACGAGCAGTACTTC
TRBV6-6	TRBJ1-4	.	.	CASSPGHNEKLFF	TGTGCCAGCAGTCCAGGTCATAATGAAAAACTGTTTTTT
TRBV10-1	TRBJ2-3	few	TRBD2	CASSGPRLAGVPDTQYF	TGCGCCAGCAGTGGACCCCGGCTAGCGGGAGTCCCAGATACGCAGTATTTT
TRBV11-2	TRBJ1-1	.	TRBD1	CASSSRDRATEAFF	TGTGCCAGCAGCTCCCGCGACAGGGCCACTGAAGCTTTCTTT
TRBV5-1	TRBJ1-1	.	TRBD1	CASSVRDRERGEAFF	TGCGCCAGCAGCGTCCGGGACAGGGAGCGGGGTGAAGCTTTCTTT
TRBV20-1	TRBJ2-1	.	.	CSANIQNEQFF	TGCAGTGCTAATATACAAAATGAGCAGTTCTTC
TRBV12-3/TRBV12-4	TRBJ2-7	.	.	CASSRTETYEQYF	TGTGCCAGCAGCCGAACAGAAACCTACGAGCAGTACTTC
TRBV5-1	TRBJ2-7	.	TRBD1	CASSWPRRDRDTYEQYF	TGCGCCAGCAGCTGGCCTCGTCGGGACAGGGATACCTACGAGCAGTACTTC
TRBV28	TRBJ2-7	.	TRBD2	CASKLPQGGYYEQYF	TGTGCCAGCAAATTGCCTCAGGGAGGGTACTACGAGCAGTACTTC
TRBV24-1	TRBJ2-1	.	TRBD1	CATSGHRGSSYNEQFF	TGTGCCACCAGTGGACACAGGGGATCATCCTACAATGAGCAGTTCTTC
TRBV4-1	TRBJ1-1	.	.	CASSHNREAFF	TGCGCCAGCAGCCACAACAGGGAAGCTTTCTTT
TRBV7-9	TRBJ1-1	.	.	CASSSTGLQAFF	TGTGCCAGCAGCTCGACAGGTTTACAAGCTTTCTTT
TRBV27	TRBJ1-2	.	.	CASMWSGGYTF	TGTGCCAGCATGTGGTCGGGTGGCTACACCTTC
TRBV15	TRBJ1-5	.	TRBD1	CATSRAGTGVRQPQHF	TGTGCCACCAGCAGAGCCGGGACAGGGGTAAGGCAGCCCCAGCATTTT
TRBV5-8	TRBJ1-5	.	TRBD1	CASSWRAGQGNVLSNQPQHF	TGTGCCAGCAGCTGGAGGGCGGGACAGGGGAATGTGTTAAGCAATCAGCCCCAGCATTTT
TRBV28	TRBJ1-6	many	.	CASSLALPYNSPLHF	TGTGCCAGCAGTTTGGCTCTTCCCTATAATTCACCCCTCCACTTT
TRBV28	TRBJ1-3	.	TRBD1	CASSTGGAAGGNTIYF	TGTGCCAGCTCGACAGGGGGCGCGGCAGGAGGAAACACCATATATTTT
TRBV3-1/TRBV3-2	TRBJ1-6	.	.	CASSPRTALNSPLHF	TGTGCCAGCAGCCCTCGGACAGCTCTGAATTCACCCCTCCACTTT
TRBV6-6	TRBJ2-5	.	TRBD2	CASSTGLARETQYF	TGTGCCAGCAGTACGGGACTAGCGAGAGAGACCCAGTACTTC
TRBV3-1/TRBV3-2	TRBJ2-7	.	.	CASSNLGLPEQYF	TGTGCCAGCAGCAACCTGGGACTGCCCGAGCAGTACTTC
TRBV6-5	TRBJ2-3	.	TRBD2	CASSFVGGRGDTQYF	TGTGCCAGCAGTTTCGTGGGAGGGCGTGGAGATACGCAGTATTTT
TRBV7-9	TRBJ2-7	.	.	CASSLVLYEQYF	TGTGCCAGCAGCTTAGTACTCTACGAGCAGTACTTC
TRBV30	TRBJ2-7	.	TRBD1	CAWSGTAPYEQYF	TGTGCCTGGTCCGGGACAGCGCCCTACGAGCAGTACTTC
TRBV6-4	TRBJ1-2	.	.	CASREEGYTF	TGTGCCAGCAGGGAGGAAGGCTACACCTTC
TRBV19	TRBJ1-6	.	.	CASSDSDNSPLHF	TGTGCCAGTAGTGACAGTGATAATTCACCCCTCCACTTT
TRBV2	TRBJ2-3	once	.	CASTGQLTDTQYF	TGTGCCAGCACAGGCCAGCTCACAGATACGCAGTATTTT
TRBV28	TRBJ2-7	.	TRBD1	CASSLGTGHYEQYF	TGTGCCAGCAGTTTGGGGACAGGCCACTACGAGCAGTACTTC
TRBV4-2	TRBJ2-5	few	TRBD1	CASSQGGRGTAETQYF	TGTGCCAGCAGCCAAGGCGGTAGGGGGACAGCAGAGACCCAGTACTTC
TRBV7-8	TRBJ1-2	.	.	CASSSRTNYGYTF	TGTGCCAGCAGCTCCAGGACTAACTATGGCTACACCTTC
TRBV15	TRBJ1-2	.	.	CATSRAQSYGYTF	TGTGCCACCAGCAGAGCGCAGTCCTATGGCTACACCTTC
TRBV14	TRBJ1-1	.	.	CASSQDRNTEAFF	TGTGCCAGCAGCCAAGATAGGAACACTGAAGCTTTCTTT
TRBV5-6	TRBJ1-5	.	.	CASSAEAVGQPQHF	TGTGCCAGCAGTGCAGAAGCGGTCGGTCAGCCCCAGCATTTT
TRBV5-1	TRBJ1-4	.	.	CASSSLGQGGQEKLFF	TGCGCCAGCAGCTCCCTCGGGCAGGGAGGCCAGGAAAAACTGTTTTTT
TRBV27	TRBJ2-6	.	TRBD2	CASSLGSGRRSSGANVLTF	TGTGCCAGTTCCCTGGGTAGCGGGAGGAGAAGCTCTGGGGCCAACGTCCTGACTTTC
TRBV5-1	TRBJ2-7	.	.	CASSTGLGRYEQYF	TGCGCCAGCAGCACCGGTTTGGGGAGATACGAGCAGTACTTC
TRBV27	TRBJ1-4	.	.	CASSSGSARSNEKLFF	TGTGCCAGCAGTTCTGGGAGCGCACGCAGTAATGAAAAACTGTTTTTT
TRBV11-2	TRBJ1-2	.	.	CASRELGEGEKGYTF	TGTGCCAGCAGGGAGCTTGGGGAGGGAGAGAAGGGCTACACCTTC
TRBV3-1/TRBV3-2	TRBJ2-7	.	.	CASSQGRQPREQYF	TGTGCCAGCAGCCAAGGGCGACAGCCACGGGAGCAGTACTTC
TRBV5-4	TRBJ2-1	.	.	CASSIRTRPNEQFF	TGTGCCAGCAGCATAAGGACAAGACCGAATGAGCAGTTCTTC
TRBV7-2	TRBJ1-4	.	.	CASSVRGEKLFF	TGTGCCAGCAGCGTTAGAGGTGAAAAACTGTTTTTT
TRBV9	TRBJ2-1	.	TRBD1	CASSVTTGGSINEQFF	TGTGCCAGCAGCGTAACGACAGGGGGTTCGATCAATGAGCAGTTCTTC
TRBV7-3	TRBJ1-2	once	.	CASSQQPNYGYTF	TGTGCCAGCAGCCAACAGCCTAACTATGGCTACACCTTC
TRBV28	TRBJ2-3	once	TRBD2	CASSTSRGGVDTQYF	TGTGCCAGCAGTACCTCTAGGGGAGGGGTAGATACGCAGTATTTT
TRBV6-4	TRBJ1-2	.	.	CASSDSPGGGYTF	TGTGCCAGCAGTGACTCCCCAGGAGGTGGCTACACCTTC
TRBV28	TRBJ2-7	.	.	CASSLQGREQYF	TGTGCCAGCAGTTTGCAGGGGCGGGAGCAGTACTTC
TRBV4-1	TRBJ2-1	.	TRBD1	CASSHNRGNEQFF	TGCGCCAGCAGCCATAACAGGGGGAATGAGCAGTTCTTC
TRBV14	TRBJ2-1	.	.	CASSHTSSQFF	TGTGCCAGCAGCCACACTAGTTCCCAGTTCTTC
TRBV6-1	TRBJ2-3	few	.	CASSEETDTDTQYF	TGTGCCAGCAGTGAAGAGACAGACACAGATACGCAGTATTTT
TRBV6-6	TRBJ2-1	.	TRBD2	CASSDGTSGQYEQFF	TGTGCCAGCAGCGACGGGACTAGTGGTCAATATGAGCAGTTCTTC
TRBV6-2/TRBV6-3	TRBJ2-3	.	.	CASSYWRDTQYF	TGTGCCAGCAGTTATTGGAGAGATACGCAGTATTTT
TRBV7-9	TRBJ1-1	.	TRBD1	CASSLRDRGRYTEAFF	TGTGCCAGCAGCCTGCGGGACAGGGGAAGGTACACTGAAGCTTTCTTT